The clone carrying this TCR beta chain was recorded a few times. As yet, its antigen is unknown. Investigators reverse transcribed all isolated RNA, so they sequenced expressed TCRB transcripts. The table came from immunoSEQ multiplex PCR; TCRdb's copy has only in-frame clones and leaves some out. The sample has roughly 330,000 clones, approximately 13% seen once; the top ten hold approximately 0.016%. These data belong to a study of beta chain features in type 1 diabetes. Study-wide findings and caveats: PCR might favor shorter templates, but any such skew would affect patients and controls equally. Sequencing of cDNA might inflate the share of cells that strongly express TCR. Moderate yet significant TCRB CDR3 shortening was seen in Type 1 diabetes patients in all four CD4+ subsets.

Trimming stripped 1 base from V and 5 bases from J, with 14 bases between. The CDR3 is made up of 15 amino acids. Looked up from germline, CDR1 is LNHNV and CDR2 is YYDKDF (reference sequence). Stem cell-like memory, regulatory, central memory and naive CD4+ cells were sorted via CD45RO/CCR7/CD25/CD127/CD95/CD27. The genes are TRBV15 and TRBJ1-2, with TRBD1 as a possible D gene (6 bases). Input material: naive CD4+ T cells from blood. This clonotype originated in a woman under 30 with type 1 diabetes. CDR3 DNA sequence: TGTGCCACCAGCAGAGTGCTGGCAGGGGTGTATGGCTACACCTTC. Translation: CATSRVLAGVYGYTF.